The 5 T cell receptor beta chains below were found in one sample sequenced in a study of read filtering for tumor transcriptome and immune sequencing. This library used roughly 370 ng RNA and molecular barcoded adaptors spanning alpha/delta and beta/gamma chains. One entry per CDR3 protein, called by TCRdb with MiXCR from the reads. The repertoire includes tens of thousands of distinct CDR3 sequences, roughly 19% of them detected once, and about an eighth sits in the top ten. Sequencing input: a population of CD138-negative cells sorted from bone marrow. These receptors were taken from a donor aged 40 or older with multiple myeloma.

This clonotype has only one observation. This may stem from a read error, because a much larger clone lies one nucleotide away. This chain links TRBV10-3 with TRBJ2-1, with D unclear. Germline lookup yields CDR1 ENHRY and CDR2 SYGVKD. This CDR3 is 16 amino acids long. CDR3 nucleotides: TGTGTCATCAGTGAGTTGGGCTCCGAACCCTACAATGAGCAGTTCTTC. This sequence encodes CVISELGSEPYNEQFF.

This clonotype was seen at least ten times. The J gene is TRBJ2-6, the V gene TRBV5-1; 7 bases match TRBD1. Germline V gene data show CDR1 as SGHRS and CDR2 as YFSETQ. V dropped 3 bases and J dropped 0; count of bases not matched to a gene: 3. This CDR3 has 16 residues. In nucleotides, the CDR3 is TGCGCCAGCAGCTGGACAGGTCACTCTGGGGCCAACGTCCTGACTTTC. This gives the protein CASSWTGHSGANVLTF.

The table lists this clonotype with many counts. The J gene is TRBJ1-5, the V gene TRBV15; no firm D call. The CDR3 contains 16 residues. V lost 0 bases and J 1 base, leaving 10 bases between the germline ends. The germline gives CDR1 LNHNV, CDR2 YYDKDF (reference sequence). CDR3 residues: CATSRDVKGSNQPQHF. CDR3 sequence (DNA): TGTGCCACCAGCAGAGATGTCAAAGGAAGCAATCAGCCCCAGCATTTT.

The sample holds many counts of this clonotype. The rearrangement joins TRBV6-2 or TRBV6-3 to TRBJ2-5; 10 bases agree with TRBD1. The germline V gene has CDR1 MNHEY and CDR2 SVGEGT. The CDR3 runs to 14 residues. Trimming removed 5 bases from V and 5 bases from J; junction bases left unmatched: 5. The CDR3, as DNA: TGTGCCAGCAGTCGACAGGGGGCAAAGGAGACCCAGTACTTC. Translated, it gives CASSRQGAKETQYF.

This clonotype was detected ten times or more. This chain connects TRBV7-3 to TRBJ2-6; perhaps TRBD2 as D (5 bases). The CDR3 contains 16 residues. Germline CDR1 is SGHTA and CDR2 is FQGTGA. V lost 0 bases and J lost 0, with 6 bases in between. The CDR3 region has the DNA TGTGCCAGCAGCTTAACGAGGGACTCTGGGGCCAACGTCCTGACTTTC. The encoded protein is CASSLTRDSGANVLTF. The whole variable domain, filled in from reference TRBV7-3 and TRBJ2-6, reads GAGVSQTPSNKVTEKGKYVELRCDPISGHTALYWYRQSLGQGPEFLIYFQGTGAADDSGLPNDRFFAVRPEGSVSTLKIQRTERGDSAVYLCASSLTRDSGANVLTFGAGSRLTVL.